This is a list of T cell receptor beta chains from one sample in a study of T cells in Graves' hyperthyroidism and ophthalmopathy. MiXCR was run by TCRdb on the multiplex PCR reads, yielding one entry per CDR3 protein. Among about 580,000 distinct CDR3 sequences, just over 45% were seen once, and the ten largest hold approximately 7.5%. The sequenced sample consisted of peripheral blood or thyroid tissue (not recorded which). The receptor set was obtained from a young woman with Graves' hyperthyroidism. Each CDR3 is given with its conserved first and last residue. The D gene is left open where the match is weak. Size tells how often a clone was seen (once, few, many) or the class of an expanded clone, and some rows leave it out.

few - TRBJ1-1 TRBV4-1 TGCGCCAGCAGCCACCAGGGCGGTGCGAACACTGAAGCTTTCTTT CASSHQGGANTEAFF
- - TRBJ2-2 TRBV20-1 TGCAGTGCGCCTCAGGGGTTTTGG CSAPQGFW
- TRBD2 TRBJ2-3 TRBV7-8 TGTGCCAGCAGCTTAACTGAGCGGGACTCTAGCACAGATACGCAGTATTTT CASSLTERDSSTDTQYF
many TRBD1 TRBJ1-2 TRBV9 TGTGCCAGCAGCGTAGATCGGGACAGGGCTGACTATGGCTACACCTTC CASSVDRDRADYGYTF
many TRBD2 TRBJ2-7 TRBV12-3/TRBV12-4 TGTGCCAGCAGTTCGGGGACTAGCGGGATTTCCTACGAGCAGTACTTC CASSSGTSGISYEQYF
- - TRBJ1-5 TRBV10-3 TGTGCCATCAGTGCTAGGGCGGGAAGAGAATATCAGCCCCAGCATTTT CAISARAGREYQPQHF
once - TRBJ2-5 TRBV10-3 TGTGCCATCAGTGGAGAGACCCAGTACTTC CAISGETQYF
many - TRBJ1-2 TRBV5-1 TGCGCCAGCAGCTCGCAGGGTATCGGGACTTATGGCTACACCTTC CASSSQGIGTYGYTF
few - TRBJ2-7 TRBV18 TGTGCCAGCTCACCAGGGAGTAACAGTCACGAGCAGTACTTC CASSPGSNSHEQYF
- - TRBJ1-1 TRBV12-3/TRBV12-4 TGTGCCAGCAGCTCTCGTGGCGGCTACACTGAAGCTTTCTTT CASSSRGGYTEAFF
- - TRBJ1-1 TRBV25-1 TGTGCCAGCAGCTTGGATGGCCGGGACGGGGACTATACTGAAGCTTTCTTT CASSLDGRDGDYTEAFF
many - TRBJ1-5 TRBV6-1 TGTGCCAGCAGTGAAGCCATCTGGCGGGCAAGCAATCAGCCCCAGCATTTT CASSEAIWRASNQPQHF
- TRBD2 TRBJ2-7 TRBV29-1 TGCAGCGTTAGACTAGCGATCTACAATGAGCAGTACTTC CSVRLAIYNEQYF
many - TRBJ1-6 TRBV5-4 TGTGCCAGCAGCGAAATAGGACAGCTTCTTAATTCACCCCTCCACTTT CASSEIGQLLNSPLHF
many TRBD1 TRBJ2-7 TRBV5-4 TGTGCCAGCAGCTCCGGGACAGTCTACGAGCAGTACTTC CASSSGTVYEQYF
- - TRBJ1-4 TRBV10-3 TGTGCCATCAGTGAGGGACAGAGGTTTTTT CAISEGQRFF
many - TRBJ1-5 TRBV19 TGTGCCAGTAGTATAGGTTTGGTCAGGAGGAAGCCCCAGCATTTT CASSIGLVRRKPQHF
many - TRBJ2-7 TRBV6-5 TGTGCCACCCAGGACAGTTACGAGCAGTACTTC CATQDSYEQYF
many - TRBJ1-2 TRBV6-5 TGTGCCAGCAGTTATGCCGAAGGGGGTAGTGGCTACACCTTC CASSYAEGGSGYTF
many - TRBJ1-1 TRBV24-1 TGTGCCACCAGTGATTCGGTCTCTGAAGCTTTCTTT CATSDSVSEAFF
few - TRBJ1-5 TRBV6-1 TGTGCCAGCAGCGTATTAACTGCAGCCTCGGGGCAGCCCCAGCATTTT CASSVLTAASGQPQHF
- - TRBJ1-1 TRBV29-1 TGCAGCTTAACCCCAGGGGAGAACACTGAAGCTTTCTTT CSLTPGENTEAFF
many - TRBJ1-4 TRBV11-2 TGTGCCAGCAGCTCATCCCGGGAAAAACTGTTTTTT CASSSSREKLFF
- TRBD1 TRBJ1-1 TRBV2 TGTGCCAGCAGTGGACAGGGGGCTTTCTTT CASSGQGAFF
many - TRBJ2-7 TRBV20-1 TGCAGTGCTAGACCGTACTTCTCCTACGAGCAGTACTTC CSARPYFSYEQYF
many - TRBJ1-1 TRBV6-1 TGTGCCAGCAGAGGACATTCTACGAGTGAAGCTTTCTTT CASRGHSTSEAFF
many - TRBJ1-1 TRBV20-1 TGCAGTGCTAGATCCGTTCCATACGGGAACACTGAAGCTTTCTTT CSARSVPYGNTEAFF
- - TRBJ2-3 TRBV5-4 TGTGCCAGCAGCGAGGCAGGGGCTAGCACAGATACGCAGTATTTT CASSEAGASTDTQYF
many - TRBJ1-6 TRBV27 TGTGCCAGCAGTGCCCGGTTTCCCACCTATAATTCACCCCTCCACTTT CASSARFPTYNSPLHF
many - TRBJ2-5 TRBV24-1 TGTGCCACCAGTGATTCCCGGGCGCTCCAAGAGACCCAGTACTTC CATSDSRALQETQYF
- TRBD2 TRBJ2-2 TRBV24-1 TGTGCCACCAGTGATTCGGGACTAGCGGGATTCACCGGGGAGCTGTTTTTT CATSDSGLAGFTGELFF
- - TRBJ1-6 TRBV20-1 TGCAGTCTCTCGGAGATAGGGAGTTCACCCCTCCACTTT CSLSEIGSSPLHF
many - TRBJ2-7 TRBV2 TGTGCCAGCAGTGAAGCGGGACGGAGCGAGCAGTACTTC CASSEAGRSEQYF
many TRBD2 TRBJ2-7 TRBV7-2 TGTGCCAGCAGCTCCCGAGAATGGCGGGAGGGCCGTATGAACTACGAGCAGTACTTC CASSSREWREGRMNYEQYF
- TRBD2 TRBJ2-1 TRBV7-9 TGTGCCAGCACTCGGGAGGGCTCCTACAATGAGCAGTTCTTC CASTREGSYNEQFF
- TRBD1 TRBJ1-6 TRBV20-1 TGCAGTGCTCCGACAGGGGCGCGGACCTATAATTCACCCCTCCACTTT CSAPTGARTYNSPLHF
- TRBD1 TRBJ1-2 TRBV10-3 TGTGCCATCAGTGCGGGACAGGGCCACTATGGCTACACCTTC CAISAGQGHYGYTF